The next 11 T cell receptor beta chains were all read from a single sample in a study of T cell repertoires in cytomegalovirus infection (dated by TCRdb to between 2018 and 2020). TCRdb shows the sequencer as Illumina HiSeq 1500. TCRdb reprocessing: public reads trimmed at Q25 with fastp, clones called with MiXCR, in-frame beta chains kept. Each entry merges the rows of one CDR3 protein and shows their most common DNA and genes. The sample table lists approximately 140,000 distinct CDR3 sequences, approximately 8.8% of them with a count of one. The leading ten clones occupy around 9.1% of the sample. Sequencing was done on a sample of PBMCs. The receptors derive from a human donor in good health (CMV status not recorded). Some clones in this sample may be carry-over from other donors' samples.

This clonotype was observed many times. The gene calls are TRBV6-5 and TRBJ1-2; D unclear. The V end was cut by 0 bases, the J end by 2 bases, with 4 bases between. Germline V gene sequence: CDR1 MNHEY, CDR2 SVGAGI. This CDR3 comprises 13 residues. CDR3 bases: TGTGCCAGCAGTTACTCGTCGAACTATGGCTACACCTTC. Encoded protein: CASSYSSNYGYTF.

This clonotype was seen only a few times. This chain joins TRBV29-1 and TRBJ2-1; 9 bases are shared with TRBD1. Germline CDR1 SQVTM, CDR2 ANQGSEA. V gave up 6 bases and J gave up 1 base; unmatched junction bases: 4. The CDR3 runs to 14 residues. CDR3 sequence reads: CSVGTGQSYNEQFF. The CDR3 nucleotides are TGCAGCGTGGGGACAGGGCAATCCTACAATGAGCAGTTCTTC.

The table lists this clonotype with a few counts. The rearrangement uses TRBV19 and TRBJ1-5; D is unresolved. Germline loops: CDR1 LNHDA, CDR2 SQIVND (reference sequence). CDR3 length equals 15 residues. Trimming shortened V by 3 bases and J by 2 bases, and 11 bases separated the two germline ends. The CDR3 loop is CASSIRVAGNQPQHF. DNA of the CDR3: TGTGCCAGTAGTATTCGGGTAGCGGGCAATCAGCCCCAGCATTTT.

The table lists this clonotype with a few counts. The chain combines TRBV10-2 with TRBJ1-2; 8 positions agree with TRBD1. This CDR3 region has 13 residues. The germline V gene has CDR1 WSHSY and CDR2 SAAADI. The V gene end was trimmed by 3 bases and the J gene end by 8 bases; junction bases not matched to a gene: 5. CDR3 bases: TGCGCCAGCAGTGAACAGGGGGTCCACGGCTACACCTTC. It encodes CASSEQGVHGYTF.

The V gene is TRBV18, the J gene TRBJ2-5, with TRBD1 identical over 9 bases. The CDR3 consists of 16 residues. From germline, CDR1 is KGHSH and CDR2 LQKENI. V lost 3 bases to trimming and J lost 2 bases; unmatched junction nucleotides: 7. In DNA form, the CDR3 reads TGTGCCAGCTCACCGGGGGACAGGGATTATCAAGAGACCCAGTACTTC. Protein: CASSPGDRDYQETQYF. Full variable domain (missing parts from reference TRBV18 and TRBJ2-5): NAGVMQNPRHLVRRRGQEARLRCSPMKGHSHVYWYRQLPEEGLKFMVYLQKENIIDESGMPKERFSAEFPKEGPSILRIQQVVRGDSAAYFCASSPGDRDYQETQYFGPGTRLLVL.

In this sample, this clonotype turned up many times. CDR3 amino acids: CASSLGGQRETQYF. The CDR3, as DNA: TGTGCCAGCAGCTTAGGAGGTCAGAGGGAGACCCAGTACTTC. The V gene is TRBV11-2, the J gene TRBJ2-5; D gene ambiguous. The V gene lost 1 base and the J gene lost 5 bases, with 11 bases spanning the gap. Germline V lookup: CDR1 SGHAT, CDR2 FQNNGV. This CDR3 has 14 residues.

J is TRBJ2-1 and V is TRBV24-1; 7 bases are shared with TRBD2. The V segment lost 0 bases and the J segment 6 bases; nucleotides outside the gene matches: 1. From germline, CDR1 is KGHDR and CDR2 SFDVKD. The CDR3 is 14 amino acids. The CDR3 nucleotides are TGTGCCACCAGTGATTTGCGCGGGGGCAATGAGCAGTTCTTC. Translating gives CATSDLRGGNEQFF.

The chain combines TRBV28 with TRBJ2-3, with a weak D call TRBD2 (6 bases). Germline CDR1 and CDR2: MDHEN and SYDVKM. V lost 4 bases, J lost 5 bases, and 16 bases lay in between. CDR3 length equals 15 residues. The chain's CDR3 is CASSSGGNRGDTQYF. The CDR3 nucleotides are TGTGCCAGCAGTTCCGGCGGGAATCGAGGAGATACGCAGTATTTT.

This clonotype was counted ten times or more. The genes are TRBV11-1 and TRBJ2-1; tentative D call: TRBD2 (5 bases). CDR1 is SGHAT and CDR2 is FQDESV in the germline V gene (reference sequence). This CDR3 has 13 amino acids. V was clipped by 6 bases and J by 9 bases, with 15 bases between them. CDR3 residues: CASRPRGGGEQFF. CDR3 nucleotide sequence: TGTGCCAGCAGGCCCCGAGGAGGCGGTGAGCAGTTCTTC.

V gene TRBV5-5 combines with J gene TRBJ2-1; 8 bases match TRBD1. The germline CDR1 and CDR2 sequences are SGHKS and YYEKEE (reference sequence). J lost 1 base, V lost 5 bases, and 5 bases had no gene match. The CDR3 has 15 residues. In DNA form, the CDR3 reads TGTGCCAGCAGTCTGACAGGGGTGTCCTACAATGAGCAGTTCTTC. Translating gives CASSLTGVSYNEQFF. The full variable domain, in which reference TRBV5-5 and TRBJ2-1 provide the parts outside the CDR3, is DAGVTQSPTHLIKTRGQQVTLRCSPISGHKSVSWYQQVLGQGPQFIFQYYEKEERGRGNFPDRFSARQFPNYSSELNVNALLLGDSALYLCASSLTGVSYNEQFFGPGTRLTVL.

At least ten counts were recorded for this clonotype. V usage is TRBV7-2 and J usage is TRBJ2-7; either TRBD1 or TRBD2 may supply D (5 bases each). The CDR3 consists of 15 residues. V was pared by 1 base and J by 2 bases, with 12 bases between. Germline V CDR1 and CDR2: SGHTA, FQGNSA. The CDR3 loop is CASSLGQGETYEQYF. CDR3 DNA sequence: TGTGCCAGCAGCTTAGGGCAGGGAGAGACCTACGAGCAGTACTTC.